This T cell receptor beta chain was captured in a study of tumour-infiltrating T cells in Burkitt lymphoma (dated by TCRdb to 2018 to 2021). At the level of the whole study: All epidemiological subtypes of Burkitt lymphoma were represented among the 80 or so patients who made up the cohort. When TCR repertoire data were correlated with clinical outcome, productive clonality turned out to predict both overall and progression-free survival, independent of established prognosticators, age at diagnosis among them.

General conclusions and limits of the study: Several public clonotypes shared across numerous Burkitt lymphoma patients were found, suggesting shared tumour neoantigen selection absent from diffuse large B-cell lymphoma.

The CDR3 has 16 amino acids, counting the end cysteine and phenylalanine. This entry keeps only the CDR3 DNA: 48 bases, framed from base 1. V is shortened by 1 base, J by 5 bases, and the region joining them spans 17 bases. The germline V gene (reference sequence) supplies CDR1 SEHNR and CDR2 FQNEAQ. Preparation of the library involved the immunoSEQ multiplex PCR assay. TCRdb limited this immuneACCESS table to in-frame rearrangements with V and J called. A share of clones is missing; checked studies link under half to unresolved V genes, and the rest is unexplained. The table for this sample lists over a thousand clones; roughly 10% of them were counted only once. About 14% of the sample is held by the ten biggest clonotypes. This clone was seen only a few times. It has no known antigen specificity. There are no base qualities to consult, and no much larger clone falls within one base.

The receptor chain draws on TRBV7-9 and TRBJ2-5, with TRBD2 tentatively as D gene (6 bases match). Sequenced input: tumor tissue. The source of this sequence is a human donor with Burkitt lymphoma. Here the CDR3 is given as CASSLELRGLGETQYF. The DNA sequence is TGTGCCAGCAGCTTAGAATTACGGGGGTTAGGGGAGACCCAGTACTTC.